This T cell receptor beta chain came from a study of TIL therapy for anti-PD-1-resistant metastatic lung cancer. Overall study: By whole-exome sequencing, median non-synonymous tumor mutation burden was roughly 1.6 mutations per megabase.

Time point here: pre-treatment sample, taken before nivolumab and TIL therapy. Enrollment ran from October 2017 to January 2020. The CDR3 sequence is 13 residues long. CDR1 and CDR2 (germline): SGHRS, YFSETQ. Trimming removed 5 bases from V and 0 bases from J, with 9 bases in between. The immunoSEQ assay was v3. The protocol was immunoSEQ multiplex PCR, while the TCRdb copy is restricted to in-frame clones and leaves out a portion. The data hold approximately 50,000 clones, with 79% observed a single time. This clone came up many times. This sample comprised blood, obtained at baseline. This receptor was obtained from a man in his 70s with non-small cell lung cancer. This chain joins TRBV5-1 and TRBJ2-7; D call uncertain. The CDR3 protein is CASREPSSYEQYF. As DNA, the CDR3 is TGCGCCAGCAGGGAACCGAGCTCCTACGAGCAGTACTTC. Drawing the rest from reference TRBV5-1 and TRBJ2-7, the complete variable domain is KAGVTQTPRYLIKTRGQQVTLSCSPISGHRSVSWYQQTPGQGLQFLFEYFSETQRNKGNFPGRFSGRQFSNSRSEMNVSTLELGDSALYLCASREPSSYEQYFGPGTRLTVT.